This T cell receptor beta chain was obtained from a study of T cell responses to AZD1222 COVID-19 vaccine. This table comes from immunoSEQ multiplex PCR, and its TCRdb copy is limited to in-frame clones, with some not included. The data contain around 100,000 clones, more than 65% of them singletons. On this clone itself: The antigen is undetermined.

Study-wide results and caveats: The study found Spike-specific TCR breadth and depth rose after two AZD1222 doses.

The CDR3 is made up of 13 amino acids. Trimming shortened V by 3 bases and J by 7 bases, and 9 bases separated the two germline ends. CDR1 is LNHDA and CDR2 is SQIVND in the germline V gene (reference sequence). The sample consisted of peripheral blood, taken on day 0 of AZD1222 vaccination. The receptor was derived from an adult in good health. The chain joins TRBV19 to TRBJ1-4; D is unresolved. The CDR3 DNA reads TGTGCCAGTAGTATGCAGAGGAGTGAAAAACTGTTTTTT. Protein product: CASSMQRSEKLFF.